This TCR beta chain was captured in a study of cytomegalovirus exposure and HLA in healthy donors. Study-wide results and caveats: In a later analysis, TCR beta V- and J-gene trimming showed a link to a missense DCLRE1C variant. Donor immune exposure was known only as CMV serostatus. In a later analysis, DRB1 alleles had the most associated TCRs; HLA-C alleles the fewest. In an earlier analysis, most TCR beta V segments were productive about 87% or about 30% of the time.

Notes on this clone: Its antigen is as yet unknown.

Both 60 Vbeta primers and 13 Jbeta primers went into the PCR. TCRdb's table, derived via immunoSEQ multiplex PCR, lists solely in-frame clones and lacks some. Among around 100,000 clones, around four fifths were seen once, and the ten largest hold about 3.7%. Per the germline V gene, CDR1 is SGHRS and CDR2 is YFSETQ. The CDR3 is made up of 15 amino acids. Trimming took 6 bases from V and 1 from J; bases not matched to a gene: 8. V is TRBV5-1 and J is TRBJ2-3; TRBD2 matches at 7 bases. Sequencing input: PBMCs. This TCR was recovered from a man aged 25-45 years in good health and CMV-seropositive. CDR3 in amino acids: CASTILAVGTDTQYF. CDR3 nucleotide sequence: TGCGCCAGCACAATCCTAGCGGTTGGCACAGATACGCAGTATTTT.